The 15 T cell receptor beta chains in this list originate from one sample, sequenced in a study of T cell changes during pregnancy in multiple sclerosis. Measured with immunoSEQ multiplex PCR; TCRdb has only the in-frame clones, and not every one. The table shows about 50,000 clones, with around 90% occurring only once. Material: CD4+ T cells from peripheral blood mononuclear cells, obtained after pregnancy. The receptors here all came from a female donor with multiple sclerosis, enrolled in a pregnancy study.

This chain links TRBV7-9 with TRBJ1-4, with D maybe TRBD1 (6 bases). Trimming took off 8 bases at V and 7 bases at J, with 17 bases between the two ends. Germline V gene sequence: CDR1 SEHNR, CDR2 FQNEAQ (reference sequence). There are 14 residues in the CDR3. The CDR3 protein is CASVRQGFSEKLFF. Written as DNA, the CDR3 is TGTGCCAGCGTACGCCAGGGGTTTAGTGAAAAACTGTTTTTT.

Here the CDR3 reads CSVEVGGGNQPQHF. The CDR3 bases are TGCAGCGTTGAAGTCGGTGGAGGCAATCAGCCCCAGCATTTT. V is TRBV29-1 and J is TRBJ1-5; no reliable D call. The V and J ends lost 1 base and 2 bases respectively, with 9 bases between them. Per germline, CDR1 SQVTM and CDR2 ANQGSEA. This CDR3 is 14 amino acids long.

The count of this clone is one. The genes are TRBV5-1 and TRBJ2-6; 7 positions match TRBD1. With 2 bases clipped from V and 1 base from J, the junction kept 3 bases outside the gene matches. Germline lookup yields CDR1 SGHRS and CDR2 YFSETQ. The length of the CDR3 is 16 residues. CDR3 protein: CASSFYRGSGANVLTF. DNA of the CDR3: TGCGCCAGCAGCTTCTACAGGGGTTCTGGGGCCAACGTCCTGACTTTC.

The V and J genes are TRBV9 and TRBJ2-1; 7 nucleotides line up with TRBD1. Germline CDR1 SGDLS, CDR2 YYNGEE. V lost 4 bases and J lost 4; bases outside the gene matches: 8. There are 15 residues in the CDR3. The CDR3 DNA reads TGTGCCAGCAGCCTTACGGGACAGTCTTACAATGAGCAGTTCTTC. Its protein product is CASSLTGQSYNEQFF.

The V and J genes are TRBV5-1 and TRBJ1-4; no reliable D call. Germline CDR1 and CDR2: SGHRS and YFSETQ. V was clipped by 4 bases and J by 5 bases, with 12 bases between them. The CDR3 totals 14 residues. CDR3: CASSLDGKNEKLFF. CDR3 bases: TGCGCCAGCAGCCTCGACGGGAAGAATGAAAAACTGTTTTTT.

The CDR3 nucleotides are TGTGCCAGCAGCCAAGAGGTCCGGGGGGCTAACTACGAGCAGTACTTC. Its protein is CASSQEVRGANYEQYF. This sequence joins TRBV4-2 and TRBJ2-7, with a tentative D call TRBD2 (7 bases). The germline V gene has CDR1 LGHNA and CDR2 YNFKEQ. The CDR3 contains 16 residues. Trimming stripped 0 bases from V and 3 bases from J, with 15 bases between.

The chain links TRBV7-3 to TRBJ2-3; 12 positions agree with TRBD2. The V and J ends lost 5 bases and 1 base, in that order; junction bases with no gene match: 7. The CDR3 has 17 residues. From germline, CDR1 is SGHTA and CDR2 FQGTGA. The CDR3 sequence: CASSPRWTSGGTDTQYF. The DNA of the CDR3 is TGTGCCAGCAGCCCCCGATGGACTAGCGGGGGCACAGATACGCAGTATTTT.

V is TRBV25-1 and J is TRBJ2-3; TRBD2 might be the D (5 bases). The CDR3 is 11 residues long. With 6 bases removed from V and 9 bases from J, the gap between germline ends came to 10 bases. CDR1 and CDR2 (germline): MGHDK, SYGVNS. The CDR3 reads CASRDRETQYF. The CDR3 coding sequence is TGTGCCAGCAGGGACCGGGAAACGCAGTATTTT.

The V call is TRBV11-2, the J call TRBJ1-4; 7 bases line up with TRBD1. The CDR3 consists of 16 residues. Germline CDR1 is SGHAT and CDR2 is FQNNGV. V was pared by 5 bases and J by 8 bases, with 14 bases of the junction left unmatched. The CDR3 protein is CASSRSYRGLMEKLFF. CDR3 DNA sequence: TGTGCCAGCAGCCGATCGTACAGGGGCTTAATGGAAAAACTGTTTTTT. Full variable domain (outside the CDR3, taken from reference TRBV11-2 and TRBJ1-4): EAGVAQSPRYKIIEKRQSVAFWCNPISGHATLYWYQQILGQGPKLLIQFQNNGVVDDSQLPKDRFSAERLKGVDSTLKIQPAKLEDSAVYLCASSRSYRGLMEKLFFGSGTQLSVL.

The chain employs TRBV10-3 and TRBJ1-2; perhaps TRBD1 as D (6 bases). This CDR3 has 13 residues. V lost 4 bases and J lost 5, with 11 bases in between. Germline lookup yields CDR1 ENHRY and CDR2 SYGVKD. The CDR3 sequence is CAISAFGTYGYTF. The CDR3 DNA reads TGTGCCATCAGTGCATTCGGGACATATGGCTACACCTTC.

The table lists this clone with a count of one. This chain joins TRBV5-1 and TRBJ2-7; 8 nucleotides line up with TRBD1. This CDR3 comprises 14 residues. V was clipped by 4 bases and J by 2 bases; unmatched bases: 5. CDR1 and CDR2 from the germline V gene are SGHRS and YFSETQ. As DNA, the CDR3 is TGCGCCAGCAGCAAGACAGGGGTTACCTACGAGCAGTACTTC. Its translation is CASSKTGVTYEQYF.

The chain links TRBV19 to TRBJ2-3; 9 bases align to TRBD1. The CDR3 has 16 residues. The V gene end was trimmed by 7 bases and the J gene end by 1 base; junction bases not matched to a gene: 9. The germline V gene encodes CDR1 LNHDA and CDR2 SQIVND (reference sequence). CDR3 sequence: CASTGTGWRGTDTQYF. The CDR3, as DNA: TGTGCCAGTACCGGGACAGGGTGGAGGGGCACAGATACGCAGTATTTT.

The rearrangement links TRBV20-1 to TRBJ2-7; no definite D call. This CDR3 is 11 amino acids long. Trimming took off 6 bases at V and 4 bases at J, with 10 bases between the two ends. CDR1 DFQATT and CDR2 SNEGSKA come from the germline V gene (reference sequence). The CDR3 loop is CSAPEQYEQYF. The CDR3 DNA reads TGCAGTGCCCCTGAGCAATACGAGCAGTACTTC.

The V and J genes are TRBV2 and TRBJ2-1, with 12 bases lining up with TRBD2. The CDR3 is 17 amino acids. J was trimmed by 3 bases and V by 7 bases; bases with no gene match: 10. The germline V gene has CDR1 SNHLY and CDR2 FYNNEI. The CDR3 reads CASKERPTSGSYNEQFF. The DNA of the CDR3 is TGTGCCAGCAAAGAGAGACCGACTAGCGGGAGCTACAATGAGCAGTTCTTC.

The chain carries TRBV7-9 and TRBJ2-3, with 8 bases fitting TRBD2. The CDR3 has 15 amino acids. Trimming at V came to 2 bases and at J to 2 bases, leaving 3 bases not matched to a gene. Germline lookup yields CDR1 SEHNR and CDR2 FQNEAQ (reference sequence). The CDR3 loop reads CASSLTSGHTDTQYF. For the CDR3, the DNA is TGTGCCAGCAGCTTAACTAGCGGACACACAGATACGCAGTATTTT.